The source of this T cell receptor beta chain is a study of cytomegalovirus exposure and HLA in healthy donors. Study-level findings and limits: A few chains tied to CMV proved CMV antigen-specific in vitro.

The CDR3 loop spans 15 amino acids. Germline V gene data show CDR1 as LGHNA and CDR2 as YSLEER. Trimming shortened V by 0 bases and J by 3 bases, and 12 bases separated the two germline ends. As regards this clone: Antigen: not known.

Method: immunoSEQ multiplex PCR; TCRdb's copy keeps in-frame clones and lacks some. Of about 110,000 clones in the sample, 88% were seen once. This chain connects TRBV4-3 to TRBJ2-7; D is uncertain. Sequences were obtained from PBMCs. This clonotype was obtained from a woman in her twenties or thirties in good health and CMV-seropositive. This CDR3 reads CASSQERSEVYEQYF. Written as DNA, the CDR3 is TGCGCCAGCAGCCAAGAGAGGTCCGAGGTCTACGAGCAGTACTTC.